This T cell receptor (beta chain) was sequenced during a study of blood T cells in healthy people across ages. The overall study: About one barcoded beta molecule per two T cells was the capture yield of template switching. General study results and limits: When set beside aged donors, long-lived donors presented more naive CD4+ cells and higher diversity. TCR beta diversity, measured per million T cells, fell in a roughly linear way with age.

A second about 7 to 11 cycle PCR used barcoded and J-beta primers. TCRdb reanalysed the 5' RACE reads using MiXCR and keeps one entry per CDR3 protein. This sample has around 800,000 distinct CDR3 sequences, with 62% found just once. Researchers isolated at least 6.5 million PBMCs per sample. CDR3 length: 15 residues. After removal of 4 bases from V and 5 bases from J, the junction contained 7 bases not matched to a gene. Germline V CDR1 and CDR2: LGHNA, YSLEER. Remarks on this clonotype: Its antigen is not identified.

This clonotype originated in a man under 40 in good health. The sample taken for sequencing was blood. This chain links TRBV4-3 with TRBJ2-1, with 8 nucleotides matching TRBD1. CDR3 coding DNA: TGCGCCAGCAGCCGGGGACAGGTGTCCAACAATGAGCAGTTCTTC. Translation gives CASSRGQVSNNEQFF.